One and the same sample provided the 23 T cell receptor beta chains below, sequenced in a study of CDR3 diversity in severe acne. TCRdb recomputed calls from the PCR reads with MiXCR, one row per CDR3 protein. The repertoire consists of tens of thousands of distinct CDR3 sequences, with 45% to 60% occurring once and the leading ten covering approximately 15%. Specimen: blood. The receptors shown here come from a male donor in good health, without acne.

This clonotype was recorded many times. V gene TRBV20-1 combines with J gene TRBJ2-7; 7 nucleotides agree with TRBD1. Germline V gives CDR1 DFQATT, CDR2 SNEGSKA (reference sequence). Trimming took 6 bases from V and 4 from J; bases not matched to a gene: 9. CDR3 length: 13 residues. CDR3 loop: CSAPDRVAYEQYF. The CDR3 DNA follows: TGCAGTGCCCCAGACAGGGTTGCGTACGAGCAGTACTTC.

This clonotype was observed a few times. This chain joins TRBV19 and TRBJ1-2, with D unclear. Germline V gene data show CDR1 as LNHDA and CDR2 as SQIVND (reference sequence). The CDR3 runs to 14 residues. Deletions cut 4 bases from V and 6 bases from J, with 15 bases between. The CDR3, as DNA: TGTGCCAGTAGTACCGGACGGGAGTCGGATGGCTACACCTTC. As protein: CASSTGRESDGYTF.

Many counts were recorded for this clonotype. The J gene is TRBJ2-5, the V gene TRBV6-1; perhaps D is TRBD1 or TRBD2 (6 bases each). This CDR3 contains 14 residues. V was clipped by 5 bases and J by 1 base, with 11 bases between them. CDR1 and CDR2 (germline): MNHNS, SASEGT. The DNA for the CDR3 is TGTGCCAGCAGTAAAGGGGGGACCCAAGAGACCCAGTACTTC. Protein product: CASSKGGTQETQYF.

The V and J genes are TRBV7-9 and TRBJ2-2; D unclear. Per the germline V gene, CDR1 is SEHNR and CDR2 is FQNEAQ (reference sequence). The CDR3 extends over 13 amino acids. The ends were cut back, 6 bases at V and 0 bases at J, with 5 bases in the middle. The DNA for the CDR3 is TGTGCCAGCAGAATTACGAACACCGGGGAGCTGTTTTTT. Amino acid sequence: CASRITNTGELFF.

This chain connects TRBV20-1 to TRBJ1-5, with a possible D match to TRBD1 (5 bases). The CDR3 totals 14 residues. Germline V gene data show CDR1 as DFQATT and CDR2 as SNEGSKA (reference sequence). V was cut by 2 bases and J by 11 bases, with 19 bases left in between. The CDR3 nucleotides are TGCAGTGCTAGATCTGTGGGGGGAGGGGAGACCCAGCATTTT. It specifies CSARSVGGGETQHF.

V gene TRBV2 combines with J gene TRBJ1-1; 7 bases are shared with TRBD1. This CDR3 has 14 residues. The germline V gene has CDR1 SNHLY and CDR2 FYNNEI. With V trimmed by 6 bases and J by 0 bases, 4 bases remained unmatched. In nucleotides, the CDR3 is TGTGCCAGCAGGATGACAGGGCTGAACACTGAAGCTTTCTTT. It encodes CASRMTGLNTEAFF.

In regard to this clonotype: A clone one base away is much larger, so this may be a read error. The CDR3, as DNA: TGTGCCAGCAGTGACGGGGGGGAGGACACTGAAGCTTTCTTT. This gives the protein CASSDGGEDTEAFF. The chain is built from TRBV6-4 and TRBJ1-1, with D maybe TRBD1 (5 bases). This CDR3 is built from 14 residues. Trimming removed 2 bases at V and 3 bases at J, with 10 bases between. The germline V gene encodes CDR1 MRHNA and CDR2 SNTAGT.

The J gene is TRBJ1-2, the V gene TRBV7-2; D unclear. Trimming left V 0 bases short and J 4 bases short, with 9 bases between. This CDR3 region has 14 residues. Germline V gene sequence: CDR1 SGHTA, CDR2 FQGNSA. Here the CDR3 reads CASSLASLGYGYTF. For the CDR3, the DNA is TGTGCCAGCAGCTTAGCCAGCCTTGGCTATGGCTACACCTTC.

In its sample, this clonotype is medium-sized (0.01 to 0.1%). The chain recombines TRBV20-1 with TRBJ1-2; possibly TRBD1 for D (5 bases). The V end lost 3 bases, the J end lost 4 bases, and 15 bases lay between the germline ends. The CDR3 is 14 amino acids. CDR1 is DFQATT and CDR2 is SNEGSKA in the germline V gene (reference sequence). The DNA of the CDR3 is TGCAGTGCTAGGGGACCAGAGGGGATCTATGGCTACACCTTC. This codes for CSARGPEGIYGYTF.

There are a few counts of this clonotype. The chain recombines TRBV7-6 with TRBJ2-7; TRBD2 agrees at 8 bases. Germline trimming cut 3 bases from V and 4 bases from J; bases unmatched to any gene: 5. The CDR3 has 14 amino acids. CDR1 and CDR2 from the germline V gene are SGHVS and FNYEAQ. CDR3 DNA: TGTGCCAGCAGCTTGATCCGGGAGGGGTACGAGCAGTACTTC. It yields the protein CASSLIREGYEQYF. Full variable domain (rest looked up from reference TRBV7-6 and TRBJ2-7): GAGVSQSPRYKVTKRGQDVALRCDPISGHVSLYWYRQALGQGPEFLTYFNYEAQQDKSGLPNDRFSAERPEGSISTLTIQRTEQRDSAMYRCASSLIREGYEQYFGPGTRLTVT.

This clonotype was picked up many times. V is TRBV6-5 and J is TRBJ2-5, with unresolved D. CDR1 MNHEY and CDR2 SVGAGI come from the germline V gene. This CDR3 has 16 amino acids. Trimming stripped 0 bases from V and 2 bases from J, with 13 bases between. This CDR3 reads CASSYSTSVGQETQYF. The CDR3, as DNA: TGTGCCAGCAGTTACTCGACCAGCGTGGGGCAAGAGACCCAGTACTTC.

This clonotype was recorded at least ten times. V usage is TRBV24-1 and J usage is TRBJ1-1; weak D call: TRBD1 (5 bases). Trimming left V 3 bases short and J 5 bases short, with 12 bases between. The CDR3 totals 14 residues. The germline gives CDR1 KGHDR, CDR2 SFDVKD. CDR3 protein: CATSDPAGETEAFF. In DNA, the CDR3 is TGTGCCACCAGTGATCCGGCGGGGGAAACTGAAGCTTTCTTT.

Concerning this clonotype itself: Germline and junction disagree at one end, which may indicate a read error. The CDR3 here is CASSHPGQGGPEALF. For the CDR3, the DNA is TGTGCCAGCAGCCATCCGGGACAGGGAGGACCTGAAGCTCTCTTT. V and J are TRBV5-5 and TRBJ1-1, with 9 nucleotides matching TRBD1. Germline V gene data show CDR1 as SGHKS and CDR2 as YYEKEE (reference sequence). This CDR3 comprises 15 residues.

This rearrangement joins TRBV9 to TRBJ2-3, with D maybe TRBD2 (6 bases). Germline assignment: CDR1 SGDLS and CDR2 YYNGEE. This CDR3 is built from 14 residues. Trimming took 0 bases from V and 6 from J, leaving 11 bases between them. CDR3 loop: CASSVGGRRDTQYF. CDR3 coding DNA: TGTGCCAGCAGCGTAGGTGGGAGGAGGGATACGCAGTATTTT.

This rearrangement joins TRBV20-1 to TRBJ2-7; TRBD2 matches at 12 bases. Germline V gives CDR1 DFQATT, CDR2 SNEGSKA (reference sequence). CDR3 length equals 16 residues. V shed 6 bases and J 0 bases; nucleotides not matched to a gene: 9. The CDR3 DNA follows: TGCAGTGCAGTCCTAGCGGGAGGGCATCACTCCTACGAGCAGTACTTC. Its translation is CSAVLAGGHHSYEQYF.

This chain links TRBV7-6 with TRBJ2-7; possible D gene TRBD1, 5 bases. Trimming took 5 bases from V and 6 from J, leaving 5 bases between them. Germline V gene sequence: CDR1 SGHVS, CDR2 FNYEAQ. The CDR3 is 10 amino acids. Here the CDR3 DNA reads TGTGCCAGCAGCAGGGGCGAGCAGTACTTC. Protein product: CASSRGEQYF.

This clonotype was observed at least ten times. The chain couples TRBV24-1 to TRBJ1-5; D gene uncertain. The CDR3 consists of 13 residues. V shed 3 bases and J shed 5 bases, with 7 bases lying between them. Germline CDR1 KGHDR, CDR2 SFDVKD. The CDR3, as DNA: TGTGCCACCAGTGATCGGGTCGATCAGCCCCAGCATTTT. Encoded protein: CATSDRVDQPQHF.

This clonotype was counted once. The conserved final phenylalanine or tryptophan is absent from the CDR3, which likely points to a read error. The chain has TRBV2 and TRBJ2-5; D is possibly TRBD2 (5 bases). CDR1 and CDR2 (germline): SNHLY, FYNNEI. Trimming pared 10 bases from V and 3 bases from J, leaving 12 bases between. The CDR3 has 12 amino acids. The CDR3 spells CATEDWKETQYL. The CDR3 coding sequence is TGTGCCACCGAGGACTGGAAAGAGACCCAGTACCTC.

The chain is built from TRBV24-1 and TRBJ2-7; the D is unclear. Trimming shortened V by 4 bases and J by 0 bases, and 6 bases separated the two germline ends. This CDR3 contains 13 residues. The germline V gene has CDR1 KGHDR and CDR2 SFDVKD. The CDR3 DNA is TGTGCCACCAGTGAGGGCAGCTCCTACGAGCAGTACTTC. Its protein is CATSEGSSYEQYF.

This rearrangement joins TRBV20-1 to TRBJ2-1; TRBD2 aligns across 10 bases. V lost 6 bases to trimming and J lost 8 bases; unmatched junction nucleotides: 10. CDR1 DFQATT and CDR2 SNEGSKA come from the germline V gene (reference sequence). The CDR3 runs to 14 residues. Written as DNA, the CDR3 is TGCAGTGCACCCCCAGCGGGAGGGTGGGATGAGCAGTTCTTC. Translating gives CSAPPAGGWDEQFF.

This chain joins TRBV6-4 and TRBJ1-2, with a tentative D call TRBD1 (6 bases). V was trimmed by 6 bases and J by 6 bases, leaving 20 bases between them. CDR3 length: 15 residues. Germline CDR1 is MRHNA and CDR2 is SNTAGT. The CDR3 spells CASSDGPGGANGYTF. The CDR3 DNA reads as TGTGCCAGCAGCGACGGCCCCGGGGGGGCGAATGGCTACACCTTC.

A word on this clonotype: Germline and junction disagree at one end, which may indicate a read error. CDR3 sequence reads: CASSNHQGDGNTIYF. Here the CDR3 DNA reads TGTGCTAGCAGCAACCACCAGGGGGACGGAAACACCATATATTTT. V and J are TRBV7-7 and TRBJ1-3; 7 bases fit TRBD1. Germline V lookup: CDR1 SSHAT, CDR2 FNYEAQ (reference sequence). The CDR3 extends over 15 amino acids. Variable domain in full (rest from reference TRBV7-7 and TRBJ1-3): GAGVSQSPRYKVTKRGQDVTLRCDPISSHATLYWYQQALGQGPEFLTYFNYEAQPDKSGLPSDRFSAERPEGSISTLTIQRTEQRDSAMYRCASSNHQGDGNTIYFGEGSWLTVV.

The chain has TRBV19 and TRBJ2-7; D not resolved. The CDR3 extends over 11 amino acids. CDR1 and CDR2 (germline): LNHDA, SQIVND (reference sequence). The CDR3 DNA is TGTTTAGTGTCCAGATACTACGAGCAGTACTTC. Encoded protein: CLVSRYYEQYF.